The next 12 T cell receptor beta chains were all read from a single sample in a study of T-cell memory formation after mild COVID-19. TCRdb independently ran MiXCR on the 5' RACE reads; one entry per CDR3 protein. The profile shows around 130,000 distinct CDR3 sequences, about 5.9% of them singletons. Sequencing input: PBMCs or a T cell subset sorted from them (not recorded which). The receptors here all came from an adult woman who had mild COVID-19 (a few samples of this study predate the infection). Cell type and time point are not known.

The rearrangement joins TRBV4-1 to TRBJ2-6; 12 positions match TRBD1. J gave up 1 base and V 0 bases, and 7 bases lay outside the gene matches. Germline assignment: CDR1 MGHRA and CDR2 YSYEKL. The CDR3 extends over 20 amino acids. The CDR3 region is CASSQDFGTGGTSGANVLTF. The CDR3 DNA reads TGCGCCAGCAGCCAAGATTTTGGGACAGGGGGCACTTCTGGGGCCAACGTCCTGACTTTC.

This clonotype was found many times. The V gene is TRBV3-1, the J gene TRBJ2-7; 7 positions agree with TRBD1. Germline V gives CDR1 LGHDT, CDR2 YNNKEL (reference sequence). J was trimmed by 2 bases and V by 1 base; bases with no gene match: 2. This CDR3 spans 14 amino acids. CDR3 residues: CASSQGTGAYEQYF. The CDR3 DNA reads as TGTGCCAGCAGCCAAGGGACAGGAGCCTACGAGCAGTACTTC.

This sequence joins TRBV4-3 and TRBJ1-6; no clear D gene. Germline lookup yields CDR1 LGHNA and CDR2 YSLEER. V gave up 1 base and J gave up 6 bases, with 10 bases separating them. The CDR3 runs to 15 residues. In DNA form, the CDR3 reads TGCGCCAGCAGCCAAGCCTCACCCGCTAATTCACCCCTCCACTTT. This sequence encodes CASSQASPANSPLHF.

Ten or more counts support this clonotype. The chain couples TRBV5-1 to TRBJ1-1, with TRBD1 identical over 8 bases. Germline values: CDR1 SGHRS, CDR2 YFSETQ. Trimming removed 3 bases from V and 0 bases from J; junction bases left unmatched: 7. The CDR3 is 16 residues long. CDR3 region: CASSSKTGVMNTEAFF. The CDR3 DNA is TGCGCCAGCAGCTCGAAGACAGGGGTGATGAACACTGAAGCTTTCTTT.

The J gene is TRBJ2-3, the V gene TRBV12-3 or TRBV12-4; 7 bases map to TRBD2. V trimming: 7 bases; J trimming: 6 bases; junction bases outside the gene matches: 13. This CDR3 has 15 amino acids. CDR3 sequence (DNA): TGTGCCAGCAAGGGGACCCGCGGGGGAGCGGATACGCAGTATTTT. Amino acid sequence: CASKGTRGGADTQYF.

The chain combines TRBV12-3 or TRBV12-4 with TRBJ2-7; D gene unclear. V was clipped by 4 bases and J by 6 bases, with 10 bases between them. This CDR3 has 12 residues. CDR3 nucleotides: TGTGCCAGCAGTTACGCGGTCCGCGAGCAGTACTTC. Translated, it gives CASSYAVREQYF.

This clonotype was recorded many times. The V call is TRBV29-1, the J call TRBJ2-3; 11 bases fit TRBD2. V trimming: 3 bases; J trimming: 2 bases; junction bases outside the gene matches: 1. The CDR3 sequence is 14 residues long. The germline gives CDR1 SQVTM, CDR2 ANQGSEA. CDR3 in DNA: TGCAGCGTTGAGGGACTAGCGGTCACAGATACGCAGTATTTT. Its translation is CSVEGLAVTDTQYF.

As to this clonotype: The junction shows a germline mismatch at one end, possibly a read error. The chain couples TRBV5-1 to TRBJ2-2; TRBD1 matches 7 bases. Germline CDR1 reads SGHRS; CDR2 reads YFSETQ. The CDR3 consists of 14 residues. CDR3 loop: CASNQGVGTGEMFF. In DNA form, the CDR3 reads TGCGCCAGCAACCAGGGGGTTGGCACCGGGGAGATGTTTTTT.

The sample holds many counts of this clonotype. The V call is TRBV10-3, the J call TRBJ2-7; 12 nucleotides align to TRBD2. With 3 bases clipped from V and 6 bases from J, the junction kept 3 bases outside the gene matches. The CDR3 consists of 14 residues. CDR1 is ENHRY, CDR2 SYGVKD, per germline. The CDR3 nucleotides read TGTGCCATCAGTGATTCTAGCGGGAGGGCCGAGCAGTACTTC. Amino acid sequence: CAISDSSGRAEQYF.

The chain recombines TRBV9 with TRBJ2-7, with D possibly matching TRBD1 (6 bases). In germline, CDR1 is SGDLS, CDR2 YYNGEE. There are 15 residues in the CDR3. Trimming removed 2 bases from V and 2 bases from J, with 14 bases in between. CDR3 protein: CASSVGDTHTYEQYF. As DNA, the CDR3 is TGTGCCAGCAGCGTGGGGGACACCCATACCTACGAGCAGTACTTC.

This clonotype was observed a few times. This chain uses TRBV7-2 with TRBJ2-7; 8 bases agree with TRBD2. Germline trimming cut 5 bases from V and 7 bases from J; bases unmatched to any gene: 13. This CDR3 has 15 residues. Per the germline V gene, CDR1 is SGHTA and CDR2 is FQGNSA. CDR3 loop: CASSRSGSYGEEQYF. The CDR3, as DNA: TGTGCCAGCAGCCGAAGCGGGAGCTATGGGGAAGAGCAGTACTTC.

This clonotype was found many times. CDR3 residues: CASSPGLLDEKLFF. The CDR3, as DNA: TGTGCCAGCAGCCCGGGCCTGCTCGATGAAAAACTGTTTTTT. The chain uses TRBV9 and TRBJ1-4; D is unclear. Looked up from germline, CDR1 is SGDLS and CDR2 is YYNGEE. Trimming removed 4 bases from V and 6 bases from J, with 13 bases in between. The CDR3 sequence is 14 residues long.